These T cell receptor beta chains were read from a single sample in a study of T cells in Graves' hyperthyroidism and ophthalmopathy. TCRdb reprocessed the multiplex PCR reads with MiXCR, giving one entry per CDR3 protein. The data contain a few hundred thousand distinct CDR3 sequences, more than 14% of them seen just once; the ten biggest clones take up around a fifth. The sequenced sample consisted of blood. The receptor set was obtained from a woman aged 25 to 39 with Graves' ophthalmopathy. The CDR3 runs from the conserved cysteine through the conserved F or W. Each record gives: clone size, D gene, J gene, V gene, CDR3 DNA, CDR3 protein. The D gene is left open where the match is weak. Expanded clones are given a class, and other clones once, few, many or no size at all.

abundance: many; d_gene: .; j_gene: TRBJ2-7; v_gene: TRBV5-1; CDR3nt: TGCGCCAGCAGCTTGGTGCCAGGGAGCTCCTACGAGCAGTACTTC; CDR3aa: CASSLVPGSSYEQYF
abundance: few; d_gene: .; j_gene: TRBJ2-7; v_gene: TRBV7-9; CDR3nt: TGTGCCAGCAGCGGGGGGACAAGGACCGACTACGAGCAGTACTTC; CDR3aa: CASSGGTRTDYEQYF
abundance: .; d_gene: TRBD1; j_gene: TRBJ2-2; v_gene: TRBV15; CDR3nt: TGTGCCACCAGCGTGGACAGGGGGCCCGGGGAGCTGTTTTTT; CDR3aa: CATSVDRGPGELFF
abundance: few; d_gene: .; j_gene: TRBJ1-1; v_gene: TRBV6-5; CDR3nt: TGTGCCAGCAGTTACTCGATGAAACCCCATGAAGCTTTCTTT; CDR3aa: CASSYSMKPHEAFF
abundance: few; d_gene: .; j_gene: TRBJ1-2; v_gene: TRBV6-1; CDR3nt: TGTGCCAGCAGATTCGCGGCGGACTATGGCTACACCTTC; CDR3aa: CASRFAADYGYTF
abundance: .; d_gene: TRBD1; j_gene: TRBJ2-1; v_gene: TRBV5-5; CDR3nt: TGTGCCAGCAGCTTGTTGAGGGGGCTGTCCATCGGCAATGAGCAGTTCTTC; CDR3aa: CASSLLRGLSIGNEQFF
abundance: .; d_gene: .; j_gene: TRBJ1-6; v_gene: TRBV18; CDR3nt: TGTGCCAGCTCACCACTCCCACTTAGCTCCTATAATTCACCCCTCCACTTT; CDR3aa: CASSPLPLSSYNSPLHF
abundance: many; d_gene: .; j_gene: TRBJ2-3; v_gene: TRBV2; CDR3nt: TGTGCCAGCAGAAAAATGGGGCAGGCCCTTCATACGCAGTATTTT; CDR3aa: CASRKMGQALHTQYF
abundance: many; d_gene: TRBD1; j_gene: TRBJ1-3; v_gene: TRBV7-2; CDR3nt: TGTGCCAGCAGCATGACCGGGACAGGGGTCGGAAACACCATATATTTT; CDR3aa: CASSMTGTGVGNTIYF
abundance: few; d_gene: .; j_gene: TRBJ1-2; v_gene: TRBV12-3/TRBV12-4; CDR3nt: TGTGCCAGCAGTTCCAGGGCCTACTATGGCTACACCTTC; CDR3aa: CASSSRAYYGYTF